This is a list of T cell receptor beta chains from one sample in a study of Graves' ophthalmopathy and Graves' hyperthyroidism. In TCRdb, the multiplex PCR reads were re-called with MiXCR into one record per CDR3 protein. The repertoire holds some 380,000 distinct CDR3 sequences, with less than 20% as singletons. Sequenced: peripheral blood. The source of these receptors is a woman aged 18-29 years with stable Graves' hyperthyroidism. Both conserved end residues are part of each CDR3. The D gene is left open where the match is weak. Only part of the rows carry a size: once, few, many, or a class if the clone is expanded.

V: TRBV12-3/TRBV12-4; size: NA; J: TRBJ1-6; D: NA; DNA: TGTGCCAGCAGGGGGCGAGGCGCCAACGGCTCCTATAATTCACCCCTCCACTTT; CDR3: CASRGRGANGSYNSPLHF
V: TRBV6-2/TRBV6-3; size: NA; J: TRBJ1-3; D: NA; DNA: TGTGCCAGCAGTCCTATCCCAGAGATCTCTGGAAACACCATATATTTT; CDR3: CASSPIPEISGNTIYF
V: TRBV13; size: many; J: TRBJ2-7; D: NA; DNA: TGTGCCAGCAGCTTAGCGGGGGATGTAAGGGGGTCCGGCGAGCAGTACTTC; CDR3: CASSLAGDVRGSGEQYF
V: TRBV6-1; size: NA; J: TRBJ1-6; D: NA; DNA: TGTGCCAGCCGGGCTATAGGGAGTCCCTATAATTCACCCCTCCACTTT; CDR3: CASRAIGSPYNSPLHF
V: TRBV20-1; size: many; J: TRBJ2-7; D: NA; DNA: TGCAGTGCTAGAGTACCCAGAACCTACGAGCAGTACTTC; CDR3: CSARVPRTYEQYF
V: TRBV5-1; size: many; J: TRBJ2-2; D: TRBD1; DNA: TGCGCCAGCAGCTGGCGGGACAGGGGAACCGGGGAGCTGTTTTTT; CDR3: CASSWRDRGTGELFF
V: TRBV27; size: many; J: TRBJ1-1; D: NA; DNA: TGTGCCAGCACCTCTGGCGACACCCTTGAAGCTTTCTTT; CDR3: CASTSGDTLEAFF
V: TRBV6-5; size: many; J: TRBJ1-1; D: NA; DNA: TGTGCCAGCAGTTACGATAGATGGGGGCCTGAAGCTTTCTTT; CDR3: CASSYDRWGPEAFF
V: TRBV30; size: NA; J: TRBJ1-2; D: NA; DNA: TGTGCCTGGAGTGTATGGAGTACGTATGGCTACACCTTC; CDR3: CAWSVWSTYGYTF
V: TRBV6-2/TRBV6-3; size: many; J: TRBJ2-7; D: TRBD1; DNA: TGTGCCAGCAGTTTCGGACAGGGCACCTACGAGCAGTACTTC; CDR3: CASSFGQGTYEQYF
V: TRBV4-1; size: NA; J: TRBJ2-5; D: TRBD1; DNA: TGCGCCAGCAGCCAGGACAGGGTGCAGACCCAGTACTTC; CDR3: CASSQDRVQTQYF
V: TRBV11-3; size: NA; J: TRBJ2-2; D: NA; DNA: TGTGCCAGCGGGGAGGGGGTCACCGGGGAGCTGTTTTTT; CDR3: CASGEGVTGELFF